The T cell receptor (beta chain) described here comes from a study of vaccination and CD4 T cells after COVID-19. Looking at the study overall: The study enrolled six male and four female convalescents, two of whom were Hispanic. With a range of 35 to 161, the median interval from diagnosis to drawing post-COVID samples was 85 to 120 days. Overall study results and limits: A nonsignificant rise from around 20 to 38 was seen in the median number of SARS-CoV-2-reactive clonotypes.

Details on this clonotype: The antigen is unknown.

Treatment here: approximately 10-day PBMC culture with coronavirus spike peptide pools or control peptides (ViraFEST assay). Antigen-specific T cell expansion with peptide pools preceded TCR sequencing in the ViraFEST approach. Cultured CD4+ T cell DNA was sequenced using the Oncomine TCR Beta short-read assay. Each CDR3 protein gets one entry after TCRdb re-called the PCR reads with MiXCR. This sample has roughly 8,500 distinct CDR3 sequences, with under 65% found just once. The CDR3 is 15 residues long. V shed 2 bases and J shed 1 base, with 12 bases lying between them. Looked up from germline, CDR1 is MNHEY and CDR2 is SVGEGT.

Specimen: CD4+ T cells from blood, cultured in vitro. The V call is TRBV6-2 or TRBV6-3, the J call TRBJ2-7, with D possibly matching TRBD2 (6 bases). The sequence was obtained from a human donor who had recovered from COVID-19. The CDR3 sequence is CASSYPSGRSYEQYF. The CDR3 region has the DNA TGTGCCAGCAGTTACCCGAGCGGGCGTTCCTACGAGCAGTACTTC.